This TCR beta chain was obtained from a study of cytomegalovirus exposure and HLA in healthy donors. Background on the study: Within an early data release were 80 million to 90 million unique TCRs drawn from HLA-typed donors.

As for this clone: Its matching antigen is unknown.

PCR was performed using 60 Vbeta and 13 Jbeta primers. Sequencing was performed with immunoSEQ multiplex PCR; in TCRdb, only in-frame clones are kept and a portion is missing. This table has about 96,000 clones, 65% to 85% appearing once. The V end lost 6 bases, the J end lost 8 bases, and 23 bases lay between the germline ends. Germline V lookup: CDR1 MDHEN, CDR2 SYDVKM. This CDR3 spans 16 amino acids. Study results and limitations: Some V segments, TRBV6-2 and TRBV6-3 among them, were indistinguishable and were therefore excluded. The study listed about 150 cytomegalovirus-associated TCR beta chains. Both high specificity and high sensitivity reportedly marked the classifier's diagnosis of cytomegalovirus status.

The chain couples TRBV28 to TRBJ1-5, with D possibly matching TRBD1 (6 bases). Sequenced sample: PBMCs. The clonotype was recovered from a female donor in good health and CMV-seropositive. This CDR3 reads CASRQSIRDRIEPQHF. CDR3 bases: TGTGCCAGCAGACAATCAATCAGAGACAGGATAGAGCCCCAGCATTTT.